What follows are 20 T cell receptor beta chains derived from one specimen sequenced in a study of lymphopenia after photon versus proton radiotherapy. Data came from immunoSEQ multiplex PCR; TCRdb stores just in-frame clones and leaves some out. Of around 160,000 clones in the sample, around nine tenths were seen once. The starting material was peripheral blood, obtained from a patient treated with photon-based radiotherapy. Receptors originate from a man aged 45-65 years with gastric cancer.

The chain recombines TRBV7-2 with TRBJ2-3; weak D call: TRBD2 (6 bases). V shed 5 bases and J shed 0 bases, with 12 bases lying between them. CDR3 size: 15 residues. Germline V lookup: CDR1 SGHTA, CDR2 FQGNSA. The CDR3 loop is CASSLLEGSTDTQYF. CDR3 nucleotide sequence: TGTGCCAGCAGCCTATTGGAGGGCAGCACAGATACGCAGTATTTT. Based on the CDR3 plus reference TRBV7-2 and TRBJ2-3, the full variable domain is GAGVSQSPSNKVTEKGKDVELRCDPISGHTALYWYRQSLGQGLEFLIYFQGNSAPDKSGLPSDRFSAERTGGSVSTLTIQRTQQEDSAVYLCASSLLEGSTDTQYFGPGTRLTVL.

The chain joins TRBV30 to TRBJ2-5, with TRBD2 identical over 15 bases. J lost 7 bases, V lost 4 bases, and 10 bases had no gene match. The CDR3 contains 16 residues. Looked up from germline, CDR1 is GTSNPN and CDR2 is SVGIG (reference sequence). DNA for the CDR3: TGTGCCTGGACCGACGGGACTAGCGGGAGGTTAACGACCCAGTACTTC. Its translation: CAWTDGTSGRLTTQYF. The whole variable domain, filled in from reference TRBV30 and TRBJ2-5, reads SQTIHQWPATLVQPVGSPLSLECTVEGTSNPNLYWYRQAAGRGLQLLFYSVGIGQISSEVPQNLSASRPQDRQFILSSKKLLLSDSGFYLCAWTDGTSGRLTTQYFGPGTRLLVL.

The chain couples TRBV19 to TRBJ1-1, with 9 positions matching TRBD1. Per germline, CDR1 LNHDA and CDR2 SQIVND (reference sequence). Trimming took 5 bases from V and 3 from J; bases not matched to a gene: 7. The CDR3 consists of 15 residues. The CDR3 coding sequence is TGTGCCAGTAGTCAACCACAGGGGGCGTACACTGAAGCTTTCTTT. Amino acid sequence: CASSQPQGAYTEAFF.

The V and J genes are TRBV6-5 and TRBJ1-2; 7 bases line up with TRBD1. Germline lookup yields CDR1 MNHEY and CDR2 SVGAGI. V lost 5 bases to trimming and J lost 8 bases; unmatched junction nucleotides: 2. The CDR3 contains 11 residues. CDR3 DNA: TGTGCCAGCAGTCCAGGGGGAGGCTACACCTTC. Its protein product is CASSPGGGYTF.

The chain carries TRBV19 and TRBJ2-3, with TRBD2 as a possible D gene (6 bases). The V and J ends lost 7 bases and 2 bases respectively, with 13 bases between them. This CDR3 has 14 amino acids. Germline CDR1 and CDR2: LNHDA and SQIVND (reference sequence). The CDR3 reads CASKSGRDTDTQYF. CDR3 nucleotide sequence: TGTGCCAGTAAAAGCGGGCGGGACACAGATACGCAGTATTTT.

This clone appeared once. The rearrangement links TRBV19 to TRBJ1-1; the match to TRBD1 covers 9 bases. Unmatched junction bases numbered 7, after V lost 3 bases and J lost 8 bases. CDR1 LNHDA and CDR2 SQIVND come from the germline V gene (reference sequence). The CDR3 loop spans 14 amino acids. The CDR3 protein is CASSIMLGTGEAFF. The CDR3 DNA follows: TGTGCCAGTAGTATTATGCTCGGGACAGGGGAAGCTTTCTTT.

J is TRBJ1-1 and V is TRBV6-5, with TRBD1 identical over 7 bases. The germline V gene has CDR1 MNHEY and CDR2 SVGAGI. Losses at the gene ends were 2 bases for V and 5 bases for J; bases not matched to a gene: 11. The length of the CDR3 is 16 residues. CDR3 in amino acids: CASSYLNTGAGTEAFF. The CDR3, as DNA: TGTGCCAGCAGTTACCTAAATACAGGGGCAGGGACTGAAGCTTTCTTT.

The chain joins TRBV5-1 to TRBJ1-1; TRBD1 might be the D (5 bases). Germline V gene lookup returns CDR1 SGHRS and CDR2 YFSETQ. V was trimmed by 4 bases and J by 3 bases, leaving 16 bases between them. The CDR3 sequence is 15 residues long. CDR3 region: CASSPRPGRDTEAFF. CDR3 nucleotides: TGCGCCAGCAGCCCGAGGCCAGGGAGGGACACTGAAGCTTTCTTT.

The chain has TRBV4-2 and TRBJ1-4; 8 nucleotides agree with TRBD1. Germline-derived CDR1 and CDR2 are LGHNA and YNFKEQ. The CDR3 is made up of 14 amino acids. V shed 0 bases and J 14 bases; nucleotides not matched to a gene: 8. The CDR3 loop is CASSQDTRGRSLFF. CDR3 bases: TGTGCCAGCAGCCAAGATACCAGGGGGCGGTCCCTGTTTTTT.

The chain couples TRBV19 to TRBJ1-3; the D is unclear. The CDR3 is 17 residues long. CDR1 is LNHDA, CDR2 SQIVND, per germline (reference sequence). V lost 4 bases and J 0 bases, leaving 16 bases between the germline ends. CDR3 in DNA: TGTGCCAGTAGTAGTGTTGGTCAGGCCTTCTCTGGAAACACCATATATTTT. This gives the protein CASSSVGQAFSGNTIYF.

The chain has TRBV7-8 and TRBJ2-7; 7 nucleotides match TRBD1. The junction had 3 bases not matched to a gene; V was cut back by 5 bases and J by 2 bases. Per germline, CDR1 SGHVS and CDR2 FQNEAQ. This CDR3 is built from 13 residues. CDR3 region: CASSHGTAYEQYF. The CDR3 DNA reads as TGTGCCAGCAGCCACGGGACAGCCTACGAGCAGTACTTC. Combining the CDR3 with reference TRBV7-8 and TRBJ2-7 gives the whole variable domain GAGVSQSPRYKVAKRGQDVALRCDPISGHVSLFWYQQALGQGPEFLTYFQNEAQLDKSGLPSDRFFAERPEGSVSTLKIQRTQQEDSAVYLCASSHGTAYEQYFGPGTRLTVT.

Only one count was recorded for this clone. The chain carries TRBV5-8 and TRBJ2-3; TRBD2 is a possible D gene (5 bases). The CDR3 covers 13 residues. Germline CDR1 is SGHTS and CDR2 is YDEGEE. Trimming stripped 4 bases from V and 11 bases from J, with 17 bases between. The CDR3 sequence is CASSGNTPGVQYF. In DNA, the CDR3 is TGTGCCAGCAGCGGGAACACACCCGGGGTGCAGTATTTT. Together with reference TRBV5-8 and TRBJ2-3, the CDR3 gives the full variable domain: EAGVTQSPTHLIKTRGQQATLRCSPISGHTSVYWYQQALGLGLQFLLWYDEGEERNRGNFPPRFSGRQFPNYSSELNVNALELEDSALYLCASSGNTPGVQYFGPGTRLTVL.

The count of this clone is one. The genes are TRBV4-3 and TRBJ2-2, with TRBD1 matching over 9 bases. This CDR3 has 16 amino acids. Per the germline V gene, CDR1 is LGHNA and CDR2 is YSLEER. V shed 1 base, J shed 6 bases, and the junction held 6 bases outside the gene matches. In DNA, the CDR3 is TGCGCCAGCAGCCAAGGGACAGGGGTATTTGCCGGGGAGCTGTTTTTT. Its translation: CASSQGTGVFAGELFF.

J is TRBJ2-5 and V is TRBV5-8, with 11 bases aligning to TRBD1. Germline V lookup: CDR1 SGHTS, CDR2 YDEGEE. The CDR3 is 14 residues long. The V and J ends lost 4 bases and 6 bases, in that order; junction bases with no gene match: 5. The CDR3 nucleotides read TGTGCCAGCAGCCCCGGGACAGGGGGAAAGACCCAGTACTTC. Its protein product is CASSPGTGGKTQYF.

This chain joins TRBV28 and TRBJ2-7; a weak D match, TRBD2 (5 bases). V lost 6 bases and J 0 bases, leaving 12 bases between the germline ends. CDR1 is MDHEN and CDR2 is SYDVKM in the germline V gene. The CDR3 has 14 residues. The CDR3 region has the DNA TGTGCCAGCAGGAGGGAGATAGCCTCCTACGAGCAGTACTTC. Its protein is CASRREIASYEQYF.

The chain combines TRBV2 with TRBJ1-1, with no clear D. Trimming took 2 bases from V and 1 from J, leaving 8 bases between them. Germline CDR1 reads SNHLY; CDR2 reads FYNNEI. The CDR3 has 14 amino acids. CDR3: CASSEIGRNTEAFF. The CDR3, as DNA: TGTGCCAGCAGTGAAATTGGGAGGAACACTGAAGCTTTCTTT.

The sample holds one count of this clone. This chain uses TRBV18 with TRBJ2-1, with 7 bases matching TRBD2. The J segment lost 6 bases and the V segment lost 5 bases, leaving 4 bases of the junction unmatched. Germline V gene lookup returns CDR1 KGHSH and CDR2 LQKENI. The CDR3 is 13 amino acids. The CDR3 DNA reads TGTGCCAGCTCAATATCTAGCGGCAATGAGCAGTTCTTC. Translation: CASSISSGNEQFF.

This chain links TRBV5-8 with TRBJ2-1; the D gene is possibly TRBD1 (6 bases). This CDR3 comprises 16 residues. Germline V gene sequence: CDR1 SGHTS, CDR2 YDEGEE. Trimming shortened V by 1 base and J by 4 bases, and 15 bases separated the two germline ends. The DNA for the CDR3 is TGTGCCAGCAGCTTGACAGGGACCAGACTTTACAATGAGCAGTTCTTC. This gives the protein CASSLTGTRLYNEQFF.

This chain links TRBV7-9 with TRBJ2-5; 12 nucleotides match TRBD2. The germline V gene encodes CDR1 SEHNR and CDR2 FQNEAQ (reference sequence). Trimming cost V 5 bases and J 5 bases; bases outside gene matches: 9. The CDR3 extends over 16 amino acids. The CDR3 region is CASSLSGLAGLETQYF. CDR3 nucleotide sequence: TGTGCCAGCAGCCTCTCCGGACTAGCGGGACTGGAGACCCAGTACTTC.

The chain couples TRBV6-6 to TRBJ2-1; 9 nucleotides line up with TRBD1. The germline V gene encodes CDR1 MNHNY and CDR2 SVGAGI (reference sequence). The CDR3 length is 14 residues. V shed 4 bases, J shed 13 bases, and the junction held 11 bases outside the gene matches. This chain's CDR3 is CASSSETGGRIQFF. CDR3 DNA sequence: TGTGCCAGCAGTTCCGAGACAGGGGGAAGAATTCAGTTCTTC.